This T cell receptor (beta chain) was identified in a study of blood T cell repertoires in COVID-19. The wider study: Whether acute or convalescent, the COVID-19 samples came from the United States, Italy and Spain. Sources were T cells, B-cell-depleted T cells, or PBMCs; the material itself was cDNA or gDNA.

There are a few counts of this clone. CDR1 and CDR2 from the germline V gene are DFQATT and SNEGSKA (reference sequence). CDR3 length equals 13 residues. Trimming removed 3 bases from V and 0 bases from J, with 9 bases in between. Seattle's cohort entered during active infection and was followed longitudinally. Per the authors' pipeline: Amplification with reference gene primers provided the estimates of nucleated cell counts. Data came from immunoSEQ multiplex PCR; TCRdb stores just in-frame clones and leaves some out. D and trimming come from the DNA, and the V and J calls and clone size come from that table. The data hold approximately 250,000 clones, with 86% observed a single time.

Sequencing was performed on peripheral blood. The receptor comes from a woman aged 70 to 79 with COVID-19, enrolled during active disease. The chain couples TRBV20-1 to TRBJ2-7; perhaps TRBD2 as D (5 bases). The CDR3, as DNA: TGCAGTGCTAGTACGGGAACCTCCTACGAGCAGTACTTC. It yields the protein CSASTGTSYEQYF.